This T cell receptor (beta chain) was sequenced for a study of blood T cell repertoires in COVID-19. Study in general: The United States, Italy and Spain supplied acute and convalescent COVID-19 samples.

Germline CDR1 and CDR2: SGHAT and FQNNGV. The V and J ends lost 5 bases and 7 bases, in that order; junction bases with no gene match: 20. The CDR3 runs to 18 residues. Here immunoSEQ multiplex PCR was the method, and the copy in TCRdb shows in-frame clones only, minus some. This sample has around 77,000 clones, with roughly 82% found just once. The TCR comes from a human donor in a cohort sampled during active COVID-19. The gene calls are TRBV11-2 and TRBJ1-3; 7 nucleotides agree with TRBD1. Material: peripheral blood. CDR3 amino acids: CASSLGQAPLVIGNTIYF. The DNA for the CDR3 is TGTGCCAGCAGCCTAGGACAGGCCCCACTTGTCATCGGGAACACCATATATTTT. The full variable domain, with the rest looked up from reference TRBV11-2 and TRBJ1-3, is EAGVAQSPRYKIIEKRQSVAFWCNPISGHATLYWYQQILGQGPKLLIQFQNNGVVDDSQLPKDRFSAERLKGVDSTLKIQPAKLEDSAVYLCASSLGQAPLVIGNTIYFGEGSWLTVV.